This T cell receptor beta chain came from a study of blood T cell dynamics during melanoma immunotherapy. Study observations and caveats: Unlike progressors, later disease-control patients had W3 repertoires gaining clonality or diversity.

To note about this clone: Its antigen is unknown.

Produced via immunoSEQ multiplex PCR; TCRdb's table is partial and in-frame only. The data contain 13,000 to 15,000 clones, approximately 84% of them singletons. The sample's time point: pre-treatment baseline. Samples come from before therapy and from week 3 after the first blockade cycle. Disease control meant complete response, partial response or stable disease at 12 weeks. The ends lost 7 bases at V and 3 bases at J; junction bases unmatched: 6. This CDR3 has 13 residues. Per germline, CDR1 SQVTM and CDR2 ANQGSEA. This receptor was identified in a human donor with melanoma. The sequencing used blood, collected from a patient treated with checkpoint blockade. V usage is TRBV29-1 and J usage is TRBJ2-3; 8 bases align to TRBD1. Here the CDR3 DNA reads TGCAGCGCCCCCACAGGGGGGACAGATACGCAGTATTTT. Amino acid sequence: CSAPTGGTDTQYF.